This T cell receptor (beta chain) was found in a study of read filtering for tumor transcriptome and immune sequencing. Background on the study: 8 patients were R-ISS I, approximately 15 were R-ISS II, six or seven were R-ISS III.

For this clonotype: One base separates it from a far larger clone, so it is likely a read error.

From approximately 430 ng of RNA, a library with molecular barcoded alpha/delta and beta/gamma adaptors was made. In TCRdb, the reads were re-called with MiXCR into one record per CDR3 protein. The sample has about 46,000 distinct CDR3 sequences, around 21% seen once. Per germline, CDR1 MNHEY and CDR2 SVGAGI. This CDR3 region has 13 residues. J is TRBJ1-6 and V is TRBV6-5; 7 nucleotides match TRBD1. The DNA end is more similar to TRBJ1-1, so the J call may be wrong. Material: a population of CD138-negative cells sorted from bone marrow. This sequence was found in a donor at least 40 years old with multiple myeloma. In DNA, the CDR3 is TGTGCCAGCAGTGACAACCAGGACAGGCAAGCTTTCTTT. Residues: CASSDNQDRQAFF.